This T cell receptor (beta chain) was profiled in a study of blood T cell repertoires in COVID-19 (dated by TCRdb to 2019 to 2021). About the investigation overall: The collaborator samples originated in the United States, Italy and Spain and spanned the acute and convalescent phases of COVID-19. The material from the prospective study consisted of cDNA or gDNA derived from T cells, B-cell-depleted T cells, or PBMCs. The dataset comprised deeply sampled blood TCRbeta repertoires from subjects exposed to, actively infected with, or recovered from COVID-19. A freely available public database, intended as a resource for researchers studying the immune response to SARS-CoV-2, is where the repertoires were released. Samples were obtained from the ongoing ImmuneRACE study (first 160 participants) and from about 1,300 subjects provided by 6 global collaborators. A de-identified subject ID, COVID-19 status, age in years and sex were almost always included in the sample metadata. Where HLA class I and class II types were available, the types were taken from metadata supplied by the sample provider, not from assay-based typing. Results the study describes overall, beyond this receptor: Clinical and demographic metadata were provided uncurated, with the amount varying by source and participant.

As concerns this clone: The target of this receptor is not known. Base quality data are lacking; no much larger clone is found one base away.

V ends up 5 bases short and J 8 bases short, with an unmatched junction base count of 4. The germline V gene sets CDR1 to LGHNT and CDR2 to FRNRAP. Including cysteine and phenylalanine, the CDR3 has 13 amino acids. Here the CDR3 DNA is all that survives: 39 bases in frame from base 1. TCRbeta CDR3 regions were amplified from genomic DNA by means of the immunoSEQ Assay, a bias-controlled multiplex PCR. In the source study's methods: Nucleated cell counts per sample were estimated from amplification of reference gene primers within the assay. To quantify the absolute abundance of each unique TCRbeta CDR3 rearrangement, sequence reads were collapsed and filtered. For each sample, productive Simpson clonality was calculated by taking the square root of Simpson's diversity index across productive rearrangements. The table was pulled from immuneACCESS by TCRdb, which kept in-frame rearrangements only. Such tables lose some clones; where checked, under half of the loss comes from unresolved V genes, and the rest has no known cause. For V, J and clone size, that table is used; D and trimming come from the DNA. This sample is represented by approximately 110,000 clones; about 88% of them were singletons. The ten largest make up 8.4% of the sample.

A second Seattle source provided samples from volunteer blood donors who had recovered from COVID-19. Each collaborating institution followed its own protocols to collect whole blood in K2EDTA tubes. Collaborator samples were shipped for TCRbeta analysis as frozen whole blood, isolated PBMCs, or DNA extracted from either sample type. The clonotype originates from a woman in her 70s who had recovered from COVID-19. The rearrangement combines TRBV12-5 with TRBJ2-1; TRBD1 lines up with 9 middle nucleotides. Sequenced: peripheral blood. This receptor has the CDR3 CASGIQGAYEQFF. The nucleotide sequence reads TGTGCTAGTGGTATACAGGGGGCGTATGAGCAGTTCTTC.